This T cell receptor beta chain was identified during a study of blood T cell repertoires in COVID-19. Method: immunoSEQ multiplex PCR; TCRdb's copy keeps in-frame clones and lacks some. The repertoire holds more than 200,000 clones, with more than 80% as singletons. V was cut by 8 bases and J by 4 bases, with 12 bases left in between. The CDR3 runs to 12 residues. Germline V gives CDR1 ENHRY, CDR2 SYGVKD. The specimen was PBMCs or T cells enriched from blood (not recorded which). This TCR came from a man between 60 and 70 years old who had recovered from COVID-19. The chain uses TRBV10-3 and TRBJ2-7; perhaps TRBD1 as D (6 bases). CDR3 region: CAISPDRYEQYF. For the CDR3, the DNA is TGTGCCATCTCGCCGGACAGATACGAGCAGTACTTC.